These T cell receptor beta chains were read from a single sample in a study of CD8+CD57+ T cells in acquired aplastic anemia. Via MiXCR, TCRdb re-called the reads, giving one row per CDR3 protein. This sample has over 100,000 distinct CDR3 sequences, with around two fifths found just once. The specimen sequenced was sorted CD4+, CD8+, or CD8+CD57+ T cells (not recorded which) from PBMCs. These receptors came from a human donor in good health, serving as a control. Both conserved end residues are part of each CDR3. A D gene is named only where the DNA matches it firmly. A row's size may be missing; if present it is once, few, many or a size class.

- | - | TRBJ2-3 | TRBV20-1 | CSARVGSGDTQYF | TGCAGTGCTAGAGTTGGCAGCGGGGATACGCAGTATTTT
once | - | TRBJ2-1 | TRBV2 | CASAARWTTGNEQFF | TGTGCCAGCGCCGCCCGATGGACAACCGGGAATGAGCAGTTCTTC
few | - | TRBJ2-5 | TRBV20-1 | CSASGRDQETQYF | TGCAGTGCTAGTGGAAGGGACCAAGAGACCCAGTACTTC
many | - | TRBJ1-1 | TRBV11-2 | CASSLVSGLRDTEAFF | TGTGCCAGCAGCTTAGTGTCAGGACTTAGGGACACTGAAGCTTTCTTT
- | - | TRBJ1-5 | TRBV7-9 | CASSPMSSSNQPQHF | TGTGCCAGCAGCCCTATGTCCAGCAGCAATCAGCCCCAGCATTTT
many | - | TRBJ1-3 | TRBV12-5 | CASGLHVGNTIYF | TGTGCTAGTGGTTTGCACGTCGGAAACACCATATATTTT
- | TRBD2 | TRBJ2-3 | TRBV19 | CASSPTNAGGRDTQYF | TGTGCCAGTAGCCCAACGAACGCGGGGGGAAGGGATACGCAGTATTTT
- | TRBD2 | TRBJ2-3 | TRBV20-1 | CSALERLASTDTQYF | TGCAGTGCCCTGGAACGACTAGCAAGCACAGATACGCAGTATTTT
few | - | TRBJ1-4 | TRBV29-1 | CSVELARSNEKLFF | TGCAGCGTTGAACTGGCTCGCTCTAATGAAAAACTGTTTTTT
- | - | TRBJ1-2 | TRBV18 | CASSPRQDHYGCTF | TGTGCCAGCTCACCCCGGCAGGATCACTATGGCTGCACCTTC
- | - | TRBJ2-6 | TRBV7-2 | CACSLSSGANVLTF | TGTGCCTGCAGCTTGAGCTCTGGGGCCAACGTCCTGACTTTC
- | - | TRBJ2-7 | TRBV9 | CASSLEQNPYEQHF | TGTGCCAGCAGCTTGGAACAGAACCCCTACGAGCAGCACTTC
- | TRBD1 | TRBJ2-1 | TRBV29-1 | CSVVGTVGNEQFF | TGCAGCGTTGTTGGGACAGTGGGGAATGAGCAGTTCTTC
many | - | TRBJ1-1 | TRBV20-1 | CSAGRDTEAFF | TGCAGTGCTGGCAGAGACACTGAAGCTTTCTTT
- | TRBD1 | TRBJ1-2 | TRBV10-3 | CAISAGTGANYGYTF | TGTGCCATCAGTGCGGGGACAGGGGCGAACTATGGCTACACCTTC
many | TRBD1 | TRBJ1-2 | TRBV20-1 | CSGSDRGGLGYGYTF | TGCAGTGGATCGGACAGGGGAGGGCTCGGCTATGGCTACACCTTC
many | TRBD1 | TRBJ1-2 | TRBV20-1 | CSASKGQGSHGYTF | TGCAGTGCTAGCAAGGGACAGGGGAGTCATGGCTACACCTTC
once | - | TRBJ2-2 | TRBV15 | CATSRVKDTGELFF | TGTGCCACCAGCAGAGTCAAGGACACCGGGGAGCTGTTTTTT
many | - | TRBJ2-3 | TRBV4-1 | CASSQEAADSTDTQYF | TGCGCCAGCAGCCAAGAGGCAGCGGACAGCACAGATACGCAGTATTTT
- | TRBD2 | TRBJ2-5 | TRBV19 | CASNELAGETQYF | TGTGCCAGTAACGAACTAGCGGGAGAGACCCAGTACTTC
many | TRBD1 | TRBJ2-2 | TRBV29-1 | CSALRTGAPGELFF | TGCAGCGCCCTCCGGACAGGGGCCCCCGGGGAGCTGTTTTTT
- | TRBD2 | TRBJ2-1 | TRBV9 | CASSVGELAANEQFF | TGTGCCAGCAGCGTAGGTGAACTAGCGGCCAATGAGCAGTTCTTC
- | - | TRBJ2-1 | TRBV11-2 | CASSSRGADVSYNEQFF | TGTGCCAGCAGCTCCAGAGGGGCGGACGTCTCCTACAATGAGCAGTTCTTC
many | - | TRBJ2-6 | TRBV11-3 | CASSLVTGANVLTF | TGTGCCAGCAGCTTAGTAACTGGGGCCAACGTCCTGACTTTC
- | - | TRBJ1-4 | TRBV19 | CASSSRGREKLFF | TGTGCCAGTAGTTCCCGGGGCAGGGAAAAACTGTTTTTT
- | - | TRBJ1-5 | TRBV10-3 | CAISAQGTPYSNQPQHF | TGTGCCATCAGTGCGCAAGGAACACCTTATAGCAATCAGCCCCAGCATTTT
many | - | TRBJ2-7 | TRBV12-3/TRBV12-4 | CASSLAGGNYEQYF | TGTGCCAGCAGTTTAGCGGGCGGGAATTACGAGCAGTACTTC
once | - | TRBJ1-2 | TRBV7-9 | CASSLRGKGNYGYTF | TGTGCCAGCAGCTTACGGGGGAAAGGGAACTATGGCTACACCTTC
- | - | TRBJ1-2 | TRBV19 | CASTANLNYGYTF | TGTGCCAGTACAGCTAACCTTAACTATGGCTACACCTTC
many | TRBD1 | TRBJ2-7 | TRBV10-3 | CAISGKDRGRNEQYF | TGTGCCATCAGTGGAAAGGACAGGGGGCGAAACGAGCAGTACTTC
many | - | TRBJ1-1 | TRBV20-1 | CSARDGGVRTEAFF | TGCAGTGCTAGAGATGGGGGGGTGCGCACTGAAGCTTTCTTT
many | - | TRBJ1-2 | TRBV30 | CAWSTGQGPYGYTF | TGTGCCTGGAGTACCGGGCAGGGACCTTATGGCTACACCTTC
- | TRBD1 | TRBJ1-2 | TRBV24-1 | CATSDWDSNYGYTF | TGTGCCACCAGTGACTGGGACAGCAACTATGGCTACACCTTC
many | - | TRBJ1-6 | TRBV5-1 | CASSLSPYRNSPLHF | TGCGCCAGCAGCTTATCACCCTACCGGAATTCACCCCTCCACTTT
- | - | TRBJ1-2 | TRBV10-2 | CANSERLPDYGYTF | TGCGCCAACAGTGAGCGGTTGCCCGACTATGGCTACACCTTC
few | - | TRBJ1-2 | TRBV2 | CASSELTYGYTF | TGTGCCAGCAGTGAACTTACGTATGGCTACACCTTC
- | - | TRBJ1-1 | TRBV2 | CASSESGSHTEAFF | TGTGCCAGCAGTGAATCAGGGTCGCACACTGAAGCTTTCTTT
many | - | TRBJ1-1 | TRBV28 | CASSARRNTEAFF | TGTGCCAGCAGTGCCCGGAGGAACACTGAAGCTTTCTTT
many | - | TRBJ1-1 | TRBV9 | CASSVTMGNTEAFF | TGTGCCAGCAGCGTAACTATGGGGAACACTGAAGCTTTCTTT
many | - | TRBJ1-1 | TRBV28 | CASSLNQGRAEAFF | TGTGCCAGCAGTTTGAACCAGGGTAGGGCTGAAGCTTTCTTT
few | TRBD1 | TRBJ1-2 | TRBV15 | CATSRDLGQGDYTF | TGTGCCACCAGCAGAGATTTAGGACAGGGGGACTACACCTTC
many | - | TRBJ1-5 | TRBV4-1 | CASSRDGQPQHF | TGCGCCAGCAGCCGGGATGGTCAGCCCCAGCATTTT
many | - | TRBJ2-5 | TRBV7-9 | CASSLEAGGETQYF | TGTGCCAGCAGCTTAGAGGCAGGGGGGGAGACCCAGTACTTC
many | TRBD2 | TRBJ2-1 | TRBV7-9 | CASSLYAGDEQFF | TGTGCCAGCAGCTTATACGCGGGAGACGAGCAGTTCTTC
- | TRBD1 | TRBJ1-1 | TRBV30 | CAWNNQGASEAFF | TGTGCCTGGAATAACCAGGGGGCTTCTGAAGCTTTCTTT
many | - | TRBJ2-3 | TRBV5-4 | CASSARATQGGTQYF | TGTGCCAGCAGCGCCCGGGCCACCCAGGGCGGTACGCAGTATTTT
many | - | TRBJ1-4 | TRBV9 | CASSVEAGLNEKLFF | TGTGCCAGCAGCGTAGAGGCCGGACTTAATGAAAAACTGTTTTTT
many | - | TRBJ1-2 | TRBV12-3/TRBV12-4 | CASSPISRAYGYTF | TGTGCCAGCAGCCCGATATCCAGGGCCTATGGCTACACCTTC
- | TRBD1 | TRBJ1-1 | TRBV2 | CASSVVMGTGGTFF | TGTGCCAGCAGCGTTGTAATGGGGACAGGGGGAACTTTCTTT
many | - | TRBJ2-7 | TRBV19 | CASKDVWSAHEQYF | TGTGCCAGTAAAGACGTTTGGTCCGCCCACGAGCAGTACTTC
- | TRBD1 | TRBJ1-3 | TRBV5-1 | CASSLVWTGDSGNTIYF | TGCGCCAGCAGCTTGGTTTGGACAGGGGACTCTGGAAACACCATATATTTT
- | - | TRBJ1-2 | TRBV5-4 | CASSLVGGTGNGYTF | TGTGCCAGCAGCTTGGTCGGAGGGACGGGAAATGGCTACACCTTC
- | TRBD1 | TRBJ1-1 | TRBV10-3 | CASRGQGAVAAEAFF | TGTGCCAGCAGGGGACAGGGAGCTGTAGCAGCTGAAGCTTTCTTT
few | - | TRBJ1-1 | TRBV25-1 | CASSDRSSDTEAFF | TGTGCCAGCAGTGATCGGAGTTCAGACACTGAAGCTTTCTTT
few | TRBD2 | TRBJ2-1 | TRBV12-3/TRBV12-4 | CASSLETSGSWDNEQFF | TGTGCCAGCAGTTTAGAAACCAGCGGGAGTTGGGACAATGAGCAGTTCTTC
many | TRBD2 | TRBJ2-1 | TRBV20-1 | CSARDVRGSSYNEQFF | TGCAGTGCTAGAGATGTCCGCGGGAGCTCCTACAATGAGCAGTTCTTC
few | - | TRBJ1-1 | TRBV14 | CASSSELTGWGDTEAFF | TGTGCCAGCTCATCGGAACTTACAGGGTGGGGAGACACTGAAGCTTTCTTT
- | - | TRBJ1-1 | TRBV24-1 | CATSDSTSEAFF | TGTGCCACCAGTGATTCCACTTCTGAAGCTTTCTTT
- | TRBD1 | TRBJ2-1 | TRBV24-1 | CATSANLGTGGSLGEQSF | TGTGCCACCAGTGCTAACCTCGGGACAGGCGGCTCGTTGGGTGAGCAGTCCTTC